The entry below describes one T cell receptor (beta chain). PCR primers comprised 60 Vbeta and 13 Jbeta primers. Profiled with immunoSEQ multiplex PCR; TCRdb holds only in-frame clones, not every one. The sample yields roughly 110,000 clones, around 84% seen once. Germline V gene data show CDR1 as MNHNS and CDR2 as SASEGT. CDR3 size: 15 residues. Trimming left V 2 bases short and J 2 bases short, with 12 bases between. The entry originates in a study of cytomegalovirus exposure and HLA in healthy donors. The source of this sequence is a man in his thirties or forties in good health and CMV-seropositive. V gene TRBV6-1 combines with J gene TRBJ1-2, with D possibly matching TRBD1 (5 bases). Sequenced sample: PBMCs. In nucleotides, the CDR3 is TGTGCCAGCAGTGAATTCCTTAGGGGAAACTATGGCTACACCTTC. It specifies CASSEFLRGNYGYTF.